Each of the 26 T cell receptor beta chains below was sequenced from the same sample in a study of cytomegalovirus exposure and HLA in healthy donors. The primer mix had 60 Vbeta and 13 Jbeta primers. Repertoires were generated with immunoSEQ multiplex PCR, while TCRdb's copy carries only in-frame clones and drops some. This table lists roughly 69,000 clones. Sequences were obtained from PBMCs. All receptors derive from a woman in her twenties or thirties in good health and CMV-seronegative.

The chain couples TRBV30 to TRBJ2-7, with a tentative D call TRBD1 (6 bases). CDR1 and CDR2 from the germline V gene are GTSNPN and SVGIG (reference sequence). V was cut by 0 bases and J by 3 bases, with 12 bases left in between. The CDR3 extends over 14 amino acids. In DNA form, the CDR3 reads TGTGCCTGGAGTGTACCAACAGGGAGCTACGAGCAGTACTTC. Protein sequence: CAWSVPTGSYEQYF.

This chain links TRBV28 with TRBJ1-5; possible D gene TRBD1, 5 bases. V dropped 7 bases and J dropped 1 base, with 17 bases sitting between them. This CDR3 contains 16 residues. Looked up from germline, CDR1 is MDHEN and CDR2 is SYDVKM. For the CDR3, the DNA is TGTGCCAGCATTCCGAGCAGGGACTCAAGCAATCAGCCCCAGCATTTT. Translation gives CASIPSRDSSNQPQHF. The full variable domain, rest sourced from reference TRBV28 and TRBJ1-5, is DVKVTQSSRYLVKRTGEKVFLECVQDMDHENMFWYRQDPGLGLRLIYFSYDVKMKEKGDIPEGYSVSREKKERFSLILESASTNQTSMYLCASIPSRDSSNQPQHFGDGTRLSIL.

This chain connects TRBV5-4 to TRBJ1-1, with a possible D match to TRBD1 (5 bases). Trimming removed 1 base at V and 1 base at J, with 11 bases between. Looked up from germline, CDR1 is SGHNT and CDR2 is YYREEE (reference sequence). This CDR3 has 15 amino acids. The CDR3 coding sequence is TGTGCCAGCAGCTTGTCCCCCGGGGGGAACACTGAAGCTTTCTTT. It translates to CASSLSPGGNTEAFF.

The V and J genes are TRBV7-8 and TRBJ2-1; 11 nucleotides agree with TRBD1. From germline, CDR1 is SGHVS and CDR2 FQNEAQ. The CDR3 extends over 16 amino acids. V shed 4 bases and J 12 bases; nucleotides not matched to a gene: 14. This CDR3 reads CASSSHRDRGTRSQFF. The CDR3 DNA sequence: TGTGCCAGCAGCTCCCATCGGGACAGGGGGACTCGGTCGCAGTTCTTC.

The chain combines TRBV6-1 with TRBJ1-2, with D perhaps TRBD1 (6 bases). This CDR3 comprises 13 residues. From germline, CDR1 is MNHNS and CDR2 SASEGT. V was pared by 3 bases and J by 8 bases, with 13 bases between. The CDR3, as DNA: TGTGCCAGCAGTGAGAGGGGGGGCTGGGGCTACACCTTC. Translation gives CASSERGGWGYTF.

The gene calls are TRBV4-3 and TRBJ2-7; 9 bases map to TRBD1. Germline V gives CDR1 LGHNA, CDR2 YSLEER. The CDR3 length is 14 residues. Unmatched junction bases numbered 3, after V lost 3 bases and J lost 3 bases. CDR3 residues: CASSQRQGGYEQYF. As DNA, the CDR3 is TGCGCCAGCAGCCAGCGACAGGGGGGCTACGAGCAGTACTTC.

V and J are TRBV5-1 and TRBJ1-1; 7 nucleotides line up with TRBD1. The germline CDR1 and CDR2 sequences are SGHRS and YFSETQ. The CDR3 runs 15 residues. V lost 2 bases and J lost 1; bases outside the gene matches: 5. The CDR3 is CASSFWAGGNTEAFF. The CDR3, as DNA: TGCGCCAGCAGCTTTTGGGCAGGGGGGAACACTGAAGCTTTCTTT.

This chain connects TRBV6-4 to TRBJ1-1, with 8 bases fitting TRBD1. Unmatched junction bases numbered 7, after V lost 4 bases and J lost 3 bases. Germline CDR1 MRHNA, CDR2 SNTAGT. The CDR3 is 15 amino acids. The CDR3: CASSVAAGGYTEAFF. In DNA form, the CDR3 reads TGTGCCAGCAGTGTGGCGGCAGGGGGCTACACTGAAGCTTTCTTT.

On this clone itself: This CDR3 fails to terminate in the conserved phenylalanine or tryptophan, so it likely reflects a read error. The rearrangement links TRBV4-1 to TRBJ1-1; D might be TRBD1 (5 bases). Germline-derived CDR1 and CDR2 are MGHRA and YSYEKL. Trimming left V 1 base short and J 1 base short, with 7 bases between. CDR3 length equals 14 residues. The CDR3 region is CASSQGDRNTEAFL. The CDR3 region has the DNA TGCGCCAGCAGCCAAGGCGACAGGAACACTGAAGCTTTCCTT.

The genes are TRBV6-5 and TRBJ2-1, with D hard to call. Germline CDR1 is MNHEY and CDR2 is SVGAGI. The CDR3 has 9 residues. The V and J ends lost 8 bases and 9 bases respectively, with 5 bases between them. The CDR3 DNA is TGTGCCAGCGGGCGTGAGCAGTTCTTC. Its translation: CASGREQFF.

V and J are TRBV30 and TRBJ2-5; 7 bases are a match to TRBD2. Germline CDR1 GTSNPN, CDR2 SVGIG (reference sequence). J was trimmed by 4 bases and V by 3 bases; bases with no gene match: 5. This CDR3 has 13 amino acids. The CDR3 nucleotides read TGTGCCTGGAGCTTGGGGGGGGTAGAGACCCAGTACTTC. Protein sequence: CAWSLGGVETQYF. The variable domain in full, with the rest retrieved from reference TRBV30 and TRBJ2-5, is SQTIHQWPATLVQPVGSPLSLECTVEGTSNPNLYWYRQAAGRGLQLLFYSVGIGQISSEVPQNLSASRPQDRQFILSSKKLLLSDSGFYLCAWSLGGVETQYFGPGTRLLVL.

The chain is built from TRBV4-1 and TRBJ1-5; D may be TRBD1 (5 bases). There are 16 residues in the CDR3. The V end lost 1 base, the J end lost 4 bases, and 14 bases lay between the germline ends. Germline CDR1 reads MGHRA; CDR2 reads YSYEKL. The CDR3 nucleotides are TGCGCCAGCAGCCAAGTCCTCAGGGCCGGGAATCAGCCCCAGCATTTT. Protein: CASSQVLRAGNQPQHF.

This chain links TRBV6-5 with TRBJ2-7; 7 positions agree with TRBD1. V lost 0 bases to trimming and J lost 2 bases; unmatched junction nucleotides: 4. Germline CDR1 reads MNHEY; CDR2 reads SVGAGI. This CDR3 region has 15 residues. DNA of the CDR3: TGTGCCAGCAGTTACTCGACAGGGACCGCCTACGAGCAGTACTTC. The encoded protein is CASSYSTGTAYEQYF.

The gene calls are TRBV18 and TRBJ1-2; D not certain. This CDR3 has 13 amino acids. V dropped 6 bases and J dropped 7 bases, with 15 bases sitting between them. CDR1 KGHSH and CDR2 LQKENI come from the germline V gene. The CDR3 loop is CASSPQITAGYTF. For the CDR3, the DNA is TGTGCCAGCTCGCCTCAGATAACCGCTGGCTACACCTTC.

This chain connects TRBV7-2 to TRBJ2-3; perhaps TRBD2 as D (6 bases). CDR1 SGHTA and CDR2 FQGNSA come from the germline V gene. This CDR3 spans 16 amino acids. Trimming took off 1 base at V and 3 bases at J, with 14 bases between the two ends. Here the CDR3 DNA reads TGTGCCAGCAGCTTAGTTCCCGGGGGACCTACAGATACGCAGTATTTT. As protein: CASSLVPGGPTDTQYF.

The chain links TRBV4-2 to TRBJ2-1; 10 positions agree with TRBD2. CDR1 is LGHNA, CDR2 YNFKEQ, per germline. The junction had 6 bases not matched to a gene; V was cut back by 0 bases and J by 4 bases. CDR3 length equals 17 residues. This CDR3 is CASSQERGTSDYNEQFF. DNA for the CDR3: TGTGCCAGCAGCCAAGAGAGAGGGACTAGCGATTACAATGAGCAGTTCTTC.

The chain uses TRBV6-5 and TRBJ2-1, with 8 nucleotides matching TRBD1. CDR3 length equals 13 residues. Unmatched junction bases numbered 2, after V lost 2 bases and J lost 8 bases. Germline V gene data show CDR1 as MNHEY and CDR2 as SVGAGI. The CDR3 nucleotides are TGTGCCAGCAGTTACACAGGGGGTCATGAGCAGTTCTTC. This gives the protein CASSYTGGHEQFF.

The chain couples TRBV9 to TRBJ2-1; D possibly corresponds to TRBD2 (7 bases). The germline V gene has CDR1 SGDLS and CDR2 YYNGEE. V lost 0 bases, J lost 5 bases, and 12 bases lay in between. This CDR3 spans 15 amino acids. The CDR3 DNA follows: TGTGCCAGCAGCGTAGGAGGGGGGGGTAACAATGAGCAGTTCTTC. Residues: CASSVGGGGNNEQFF.

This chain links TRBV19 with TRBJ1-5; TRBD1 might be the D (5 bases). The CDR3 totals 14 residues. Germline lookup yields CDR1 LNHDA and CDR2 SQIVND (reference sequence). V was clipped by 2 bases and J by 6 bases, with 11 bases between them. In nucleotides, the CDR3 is TGTGCCAGTAGTATACCCGGGGGAACTCAGCCCCAGCATTTT. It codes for CASSIPGGTQPQHF.

This CDR3 reads CASSSLAAGQETQYF. The CDR3 DNA is TGTGCCAGCAGCTCCCTAGCGGCCGGCCAAGAGACCCAGTACTTC. The genes are TRBV5-6 and TRBJ2-5, with TRBD2 matching over 7 bases. CDR1 SGHDT and CDR2 YYEEEE come from the germline V gene. V dropped 3 bases and J dropped 1; count of bases not matched to a gene: 6. The CDR3 extends over 15 amino acids.

The CDR3: CASSLQGQGNSPLHF. The CDR3 DNA is TGTGCCAGCAGCCTACAGGGACAGGGGAATTCACCCCTCCACTTT. The chain recombines TRBV4-2 with TRBJ1-6; TRBD1 aligns across 10 bases. The ends lost 4 bases at V and 7 bases at J; junction bases unmatched: 4. Germline V lookup: CDR1 LGHNA, CDR2 YNFKEQ. This CDR3 is 15 amino acids long.

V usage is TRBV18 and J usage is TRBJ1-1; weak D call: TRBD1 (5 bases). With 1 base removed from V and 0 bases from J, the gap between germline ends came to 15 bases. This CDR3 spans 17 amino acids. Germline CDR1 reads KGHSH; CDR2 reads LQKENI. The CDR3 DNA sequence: TGTGCCAGCTCACCACGGATAGGATCGGACATGAACACTGAAGCTTTCTTT. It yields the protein CASSPRIGSDMNTEAFF.

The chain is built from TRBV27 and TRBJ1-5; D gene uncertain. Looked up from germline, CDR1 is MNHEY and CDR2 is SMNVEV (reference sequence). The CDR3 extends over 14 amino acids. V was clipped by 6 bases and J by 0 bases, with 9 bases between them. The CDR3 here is CASSHNYSNQPQHF. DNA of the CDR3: TGTGCCAGCAGCCATAACTATAGCAATCAGCCCCAGCATTTT.

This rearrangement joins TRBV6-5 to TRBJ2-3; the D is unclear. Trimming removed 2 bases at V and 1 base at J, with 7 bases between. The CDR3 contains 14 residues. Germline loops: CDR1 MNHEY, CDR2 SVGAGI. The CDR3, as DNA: TGTGCCAGCAGTTACGGAGAAGGCACAGATACGCAGTATTTT. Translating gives CASSYGEGTDTQYF.

The CDR3 nucleotides read TGTGCCAGCAGTGAAGCCAGGGATGGAGCTTTCTTT. Its translation: CASSEARDGAFF. The chain couples TRBV6-1 to TRBJ1-1; a possible D gene is TRBD1 (5 bases). Germline CDR1 and CDR2: MNHNS and SASEGT. V was cut by 0 bases and J by 10 bases, with 9 bases left in between. This CDR3 is built from 12 residues.

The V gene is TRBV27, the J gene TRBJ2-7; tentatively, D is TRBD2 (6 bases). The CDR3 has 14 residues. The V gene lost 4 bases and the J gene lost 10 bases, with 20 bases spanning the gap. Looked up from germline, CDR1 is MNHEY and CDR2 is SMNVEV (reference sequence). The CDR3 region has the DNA TGTGCCAGCAGTTCCACCTCACTAGGGAGGATTCAGTACTTC. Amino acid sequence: CASSSTSLGRIQYF.